One T cell receptor beta chain is described in this entry. Methods used by the authors: Researchers report that nucleated cell counts were estimated from reference gene primer amplification. Clones were sequenced by immunoSEQ multiplex PCR, and TCRdb holds only the in-frame ones, with some missing. V and J calls plus clone size are reproduced from that table; the DNA served to infer D and trimming. The table shows 200,000 to 250,000 clones, with approximately 80% occurring only once. Germline V lookup: CDR1 SGHDT, CDR2 YYEEEE. V was clipped by 0 bases and J by 1 base; unmatched bases: 3. The length of the CDR3 is 16 residues. These data are taken from a study of blood T cell repertoires in COVID-19. Across the study: Some COVID-19 samples were acute and others convalescent; all came from the United States, Italy and Spain. In each case, the material was cDNA or gDNA derived from T cells, B-cell-depleted T cells, or PBMCs.

Source material: peripheral blood. This sequence joins TRBV5-6 and TRBJ2-2; 7 bases agree with TRBD1. The source is a man aged 30-40 years with active or convalescent COVID-19. The CDR3 here is CASSLVGTENTGELFF. The CDR3 DNA is TGTGCCAGCAGCTTGGTGGGGACAGAGAACACCGGGGAGCTGTTTTTT.